The clone carrying this T cell receptor (beta chain) was found a few times. Its matching antigen is unknown. CDR3 length: 12 residues. V was clipped by 2 bases and J by 3 bases, with 5 bases between them. The germline V gene has CDR1 KGHSH and CDR2 LQKENI. The data derive from a study of cytomegalovirus exposure and HLA in healthy donors. Findings and limits, study-wide: Some public TCRs appeared in many individuals, while most sequences were rare. Previous analysis showed most TCR beta V segments were productive about 87% or about 30% of the time. Among TCR beta chains, those listed as cytomegalovirus-associated numbered over 150. Later, TCR association rates were found to vary by HLA locus, highest for DRB1 and lowest for HLA-C.

The PCR had 60 Vbeta and 13 Jbeta primers. Using immunoSEQ multiplex PCR, the repertoire was profiled, and TCRdb retains in-frame clones only, with some absent. The table has 180,000 or so clones, approximately 85% seen once; the top ten hold approximately 8.5%. Sequencing was done on a sample of PBMCs. The chain employs TRBV18 and TRBJ2-7, with D possibly TRBD2 on 5 matching bases. The clonotype comes from a man aged 18 to 30 in good health and CMV-seropositive. CDR3 loop: CASSPGGYEQYF. The CDR3 coding sequence is TGTGCCAGCTCACCAGGAGGCTACGAGCAGTACTTC.